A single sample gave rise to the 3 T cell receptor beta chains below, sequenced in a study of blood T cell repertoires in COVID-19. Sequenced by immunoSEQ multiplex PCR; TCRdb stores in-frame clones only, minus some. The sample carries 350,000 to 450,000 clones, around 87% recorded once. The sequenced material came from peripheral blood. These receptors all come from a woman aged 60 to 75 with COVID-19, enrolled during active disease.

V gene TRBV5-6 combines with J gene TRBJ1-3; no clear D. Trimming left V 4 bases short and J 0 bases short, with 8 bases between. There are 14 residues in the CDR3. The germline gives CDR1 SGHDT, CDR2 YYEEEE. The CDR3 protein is CASSAWSSGNTIYF. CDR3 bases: TGTGCCAGCAGCGCCTGGAGCTCTGGAAACACCATATATTTT.

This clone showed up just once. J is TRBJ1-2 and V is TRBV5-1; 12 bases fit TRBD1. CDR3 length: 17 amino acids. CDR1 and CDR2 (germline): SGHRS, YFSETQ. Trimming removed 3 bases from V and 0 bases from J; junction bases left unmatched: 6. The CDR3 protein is CASSSRDRGPTNYGYTF. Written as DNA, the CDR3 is TGCGCCAGCAGCTCCAGGGACAGGGGGCCCACTAACTATGGCTACACCTTC.

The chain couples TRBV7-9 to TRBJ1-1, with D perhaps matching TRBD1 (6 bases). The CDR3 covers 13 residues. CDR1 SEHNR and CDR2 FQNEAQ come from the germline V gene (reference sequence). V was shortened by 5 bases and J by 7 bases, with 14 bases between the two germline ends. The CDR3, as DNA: TGTGCCAGCAGCCCCCCAGGGGTCCTTGAAGCTTTCTTT. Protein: CASSPPGVLEAFF.